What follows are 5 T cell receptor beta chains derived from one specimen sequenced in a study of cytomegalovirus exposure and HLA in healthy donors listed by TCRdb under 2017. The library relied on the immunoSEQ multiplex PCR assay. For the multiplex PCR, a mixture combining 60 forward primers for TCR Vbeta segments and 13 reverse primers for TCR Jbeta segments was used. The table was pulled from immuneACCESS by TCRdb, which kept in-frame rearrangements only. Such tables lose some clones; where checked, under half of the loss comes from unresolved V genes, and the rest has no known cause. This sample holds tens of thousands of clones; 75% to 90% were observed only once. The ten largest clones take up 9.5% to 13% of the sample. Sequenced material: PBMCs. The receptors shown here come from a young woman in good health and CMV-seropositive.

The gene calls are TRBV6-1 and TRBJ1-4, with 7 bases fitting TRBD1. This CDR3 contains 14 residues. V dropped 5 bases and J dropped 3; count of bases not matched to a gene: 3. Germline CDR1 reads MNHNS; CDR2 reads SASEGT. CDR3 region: CASSRQGPNEKLFF. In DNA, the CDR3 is TGTGCCAGCAGTAGACAGGGTCCTAATGAAAAACTGTTTTTT.

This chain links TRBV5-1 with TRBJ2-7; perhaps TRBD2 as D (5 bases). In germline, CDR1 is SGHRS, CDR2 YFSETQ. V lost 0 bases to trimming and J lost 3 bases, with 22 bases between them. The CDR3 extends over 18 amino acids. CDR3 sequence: CASSLEYSAPTPGYEQYF. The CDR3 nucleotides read TGCGCCAGCAGCTTGGAGTATAGCGCCCCAACCCCTGGCTACGAGCAGTACTTC.

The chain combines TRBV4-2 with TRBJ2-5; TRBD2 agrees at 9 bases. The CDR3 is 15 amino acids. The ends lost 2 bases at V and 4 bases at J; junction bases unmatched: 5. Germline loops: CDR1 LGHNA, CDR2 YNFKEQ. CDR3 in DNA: TGTGCCAGCAGCCAAAATAGCGGGAGTCTAGAGACCCAGTACTTC. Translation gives CASSQNSGSLETQYF.

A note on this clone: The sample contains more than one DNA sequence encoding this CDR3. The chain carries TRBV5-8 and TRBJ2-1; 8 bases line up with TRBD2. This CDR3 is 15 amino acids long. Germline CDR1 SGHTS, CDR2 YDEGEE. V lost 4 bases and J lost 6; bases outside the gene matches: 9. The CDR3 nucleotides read TGTGCCAGCAGCCAGCGGGAGCTGCGGTCCAATGAGCAGTTCTTC. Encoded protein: CASSQRELRSNEQFF.

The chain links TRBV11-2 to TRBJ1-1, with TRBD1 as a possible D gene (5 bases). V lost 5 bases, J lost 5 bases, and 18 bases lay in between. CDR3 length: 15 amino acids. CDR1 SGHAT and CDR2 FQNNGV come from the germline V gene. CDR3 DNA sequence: TGTGCCAGCAGCCACCCGGGGGAGGGGAGGACTGAAGCTTTCTTT. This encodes CASSHPGEGRTEAFF.